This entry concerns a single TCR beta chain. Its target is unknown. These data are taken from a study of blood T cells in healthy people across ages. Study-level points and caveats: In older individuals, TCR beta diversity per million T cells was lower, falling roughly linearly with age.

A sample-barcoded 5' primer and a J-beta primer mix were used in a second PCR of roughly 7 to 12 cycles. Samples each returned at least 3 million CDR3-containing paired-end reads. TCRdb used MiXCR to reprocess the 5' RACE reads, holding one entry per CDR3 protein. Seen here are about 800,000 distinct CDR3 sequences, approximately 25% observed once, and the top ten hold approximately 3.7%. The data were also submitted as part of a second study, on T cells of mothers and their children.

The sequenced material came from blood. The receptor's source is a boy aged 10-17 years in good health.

The CDR3 reads CASSQDLKGSSYEQYF. CDR3 sequence (DNA): TGCGCCAGCAGCCAAGATTTGAAGGGTTCCTCCTACGAGCAGTACTTC. The V gene is TRBV4-3, the J gene TRBJ2-7; no clear D. The CDR3 totals 16 residues. Trimming stripped 0 bases from V and 0 bases from J, with 12 bases between. Germline-derived CDR1 and CDR2 are LGHNA and YSLEER.